A selection of T cell receptor beta chains follows, all from one sample in a study of Graves' ophthalmopathy and Graves' hyperthyroidism. In TCRdb, the multiplex PCR reads were re-called with MiXCR into one record per CDR3 protein. The table records around 1.1 million distinct CDR3 sequences, 35% to 40% of them present only once. Material for sequencing was peripheral blood or thyroid tissue (not recorded which). These receptors came from an adult man with Graves' hyperthyroidism. Each CDR3 is given with its conserved first and last residue. The order of the fields is J gene, D gene, V gene, clone size, CDR3 DNA, CDR3 protein. The D gene is left open where the match is weak. Not every row has a clone size; where given, it reads once, few, many or a size class.

J: TRBJ1-5
D: TRBD1
V: TRBV6-5
size: many
DNA: TGTGCCAGCAGTACCGACAGGGTTGGCCAGCCCCAGCATTTT
CDR3: CASSTDRVGQPQHF

J: TRBJ1-4
D: TRBD1
V: TRBV10-2
size: many
DNA: TGCGCCAGCAGAGAGAGACAGGGGGGCTATGAAAAACTGTTTTTT
CDR3: CASRERQGGYEKLFF

J: TRBJ2-7
D: TRBD1
V: TRBV20-1
size: NA
DNA: TGCAGTGCTCCCCCGGGGCAGGGGGCGTTTAGCTACGAGCAGTACTTC
CDR3: CSAPPGQGAFSYEQYF

J: TRBJ1-1
D: TRBD1
V: TRBV9
size: NA
DNA: TGTGCCAGCAGCCACGCTTTTGACAGGGGGTTGTCTGAAGCTTTCTTT
CDR3: CASSHAFDRGLSEAFF

J: TRBJ1-1
D: NA
V: TRBV29-1
size: many
DNA: TGCAGCGTTGAAATAGGGCGGGCCACTGAAGCTTTCTTT
CDR3: CSVEIGRATEAFF

J: TRBJ1-5
D: NA
V: TRBV2
size: many
DNA: TGTGCCAGGGGAGGGCATAGTAGCAATCAGCCCCAGCATTTT
CDR3: CARGGHSSNQPQHF

J: TRBJ2-6
D: NA
V: TRBV7-9
size: NA
DNA: TGTGCCAGCAGCCAAGACTGGATCTCTGGGGCCAACGTCCTGACTTTC
CDR3: CASSQDWISGANVLTF

J: TRBJ1-5
D: NA
V: TRBV11-2
size: few
DNA: TGTGCCAGCAGCCAAGATCGAGGGGCCCTTAATCAGCCCCAGCATTTT
CDR3: CASSQDRGALNQPQHF

J: TRBJ1-5
D: TRBD1
V: TRBV20-1
size: NA
DNA: TGCAGTGAATGGGGACAGGGGGCCCACCAGCCCCAGCATTTT
CDR3: CSEWGQGAHQPQHF

J: TRBJ2-3
D: NA
V: TRBV14
size: NA
DNA: TGTGCCAGCAGCCAAGATCAGTGGTACCCAGATACGCAGTATTTT
CDR3: CASSQDQWYPDTQYF

J: TRBJ1-6
D: TRBD1
V: TRBV5-1
size: many
DNA: TGCGCCAGCAGCTCAGGACAGGCTGGAAATTCACCCCTCCACTTT
CDR3: CASSSGQAGNSPLHF

J: TRBJ1-3
D: NA
V: TRBV6-2/TRBV6-3
size: NA
DNA: TGTGCCAGCAGAGAGAACCCTCACTCTGGAAACACCATATATTTT
CDR3: CASRENPHSGNTIYF

J: TRBJ2-7
D: TRBD2
V: TRBV7-2
size: many
DNA: TGTGCCAGCAGCTCCCTCGGCGGGAGCTCCTACGAGCAGTACTTC
CDR3: CASSSLGGSSYEQYF

J: TRBJ1-2
D: NA
V: TRBV6-5
size: many
DNA: TGTGCCAGCGGCAGAGAGTCTAACTATGGCTACACCTTC
CDR3: CASGRESNYGYTF

J: TRBJ1-1
D: NA
V: TRBV3-1
size: NA
DNA: TGTGCCAGCAGCCAGCCGCGACACCGTGGGGCGAACACTGAAGCTTTCTTT
CDR3: CASSQPRHRGANTEAFF

J: TRBJ1-2
D: NA
V: TRBV19
size: NA
DNA: TGTGCCAGTAGTGTAAAGGGTTTGAGTGGCTACACCTTC
CDR3: CASSVKGLSGYTF

J: TRBJ1-1
D: TRBD1
V: TRBV4-3
size: NA
DNA: TGCGCCAGCAGCCCAGCCTTCGACAGGGGTGCTGAAGCTTTCTTT
CDR3: CASSPAFDRGAEAFF

J: TRBJ2-5
D: NA
V: TRBV6-5
size: many
DNA: TGTGCCACCACGGGGATCCAAGAGACCCAGTACTTC
CDR3: CATTGIQETQYF

J: TRBJ2-5
D: NA
V: TRBV5-4
size: many
DNA: TGTGCCAGCAGCGGGACCAAAGAGACCCAGTACTTC
CDR3: CASSGTKETQYF

J: TRBJ2-5
D: NA
V: TRBV10-3
size: few
DNA: TGTGCCATCAGTGAACCAGAAATCGGCGCCGGAGCCCAGTACTTC
CDR3: CAISEPEIGAGAQYF

J: TRBJ2-2
D: NA
V: TRBV24-1
size: many
DNA: TGTGCCACCAGTGAAGGGCAGGGGATATACACCGGGGAGCTGTTTTTT
CDR3: CATSEGQGIYTGELFF

J: TRBJ1-1
D: NA
V: TRBV19
size: many
DNA: TGTGCCAGTAGTACACCCTCGACAGGATACGGGGACACTGAAGCTTTCTTT
CDR3: CASSTPSTGYGDTEAFF

J: TRBJ2-5
D: NA
V: TRBV10-3
size: NA
DNA: TGTGCCATTGGAGGGCCGGGGATGGAGACCCAGTACTTC
CDR3: CAIGGPGMETQYF

J: TRBJ1-6
D: NA
V: TRBV10-1
size: many
DNA: TGCGCCAGCAGTGAAGGACAGTCCTATAATTCACCCCTCCACTTT
CDR3: CASSEGQSYNSPLHF

J: TRBJ2-5
D: NA
V: TRBV12-3/TRBV12-4
size: few
DNA: TGTGCCAGCAGTTTAAGGTCGGGGGTCCAAGAGACCCAGTACTTC
CDR3: CASSLRSGVQETQYF

J: TRBJ1-1
D: NA
V: TRBV20-1
size: NA
DNA: TGCAGTGCTTCAAACGCGGGGAACACTGAAGCTTTCTTT
CDR3: CSASNAGNTEAFF

J: TRBJ1-5
D: NA
V: TRBV20-1
size: once
DNA: TGCAGTGCTAGTCCTTTACCTGCGGTAGGGGGTCAGCCCCAGCATTTT
CDR3: CSASPLPAVGGQPQHF

J: TRBJ1-5
D: TRBD1
V: TRBV10-3
size: NA
DNA: TGTGCCATCAGTGACAGGGGGGGGACTCAGCCCCAGCATTTT
CDR3: CAISDRGGTQPQHF

J: TRBJ1-4
D: NA
V: TRBV15
size: NA
DNA: TGTGCCACCAGCAGTTTAGCGGGGCCAGGAGAAAAACTGTTTTTT
CDR3: CATSSLAGPGEKLFF

J: TRBJ2-7
D: NA
V: TRBV20-1
size: few
DNA: TGCAGTGCTGCCCCGGACAGTCCGAGGTCCTACGAGCAGTACTTC
CDR3: CSAAPDSPRSYEQYF

J: TRBJ2-7
D: NA
V: TRBV12-3/TRBV12-4
size: NA
DNA: TGTGCCAGCAGTTTAGCGCCAGGCATGAAGGCGGACGAGCAGTACTTC
CDR3: CASSLAPGMKADEQYF

J: TRBJ2-5
D: TRBD1
V: TRBV20-1
size: many
DNA: TGCAGGGCAGGGGGCGATGAGACCCAGTACTTC
CDR3: CRAGGDETQYF

J: TRBJ1-4
D: TRBD1
V: TRBV29-1
size: many
DNA: TGCAGCGTGGATACAGGGGGGGGTGAAAAACTGTTTTTT
CDR3: CSVDTGGGEKLFF

J: TRBJ2-7
D: TRBD2
V: TRBV10-2
size: NA
DNA: TGCGCCAGCAGTGCCGGACTAGCGGGGTGGACCTACGAGCAGTACTTC
CDR3: CASSAGLAGWTYEQYF

J: TRBJ1-2
D: TRBD1
V: TRBV7-9
size: many
DNA: TGTGCCAGCAGCTTAGGGGACAGCTCCTTCGGCTACACCTTC
CDR3: CASSLGDSSFGYTF

J: TRBJ1-6
D: NA
V: TRBV7-9
size: many
DNA: TGTGCCAGCAGCTTAGCTTCAGGGTTTGATTCACCCCTCCACTTT
CDR3: CASSLASGFDSPLHF

J: TRBJ2-6
D: NA
V: TRBV7-3
size: many
DNA: TGTGCCAGCAGACTTGAAAGCTCTGGGGCCAACGTCCTGACTTTC
CDR3: CASRLESSGANVLTF

J: TRBJ1-4
D: NA
V: TRBV9
size: once
DNA: TGTGCCAGCAGCGTAGGCGGGGGCGGGGAAAAACTGTTTTTT
CDR3: CASSVGGGGEKLFF

J: TRBJ1-1
D: NA
V: TRBV29-1
size: NA
DNA: TGCAGCGTTCAAGACAGAACCTTTGAAGCTTTCTTT
CDR3: CSVQDRTFEAFF

J: TRBJ1-2
D: NA
V: TRBV7-2
size: many
DNA: TGTGCCAGCAGCCCAAGCCCGGGACGGCTCAACTATGGCTACACCTTC
CDR3: CASSPSPGRLNYGYTF

J: TRBJ2-6
D: NA
V: TRBV12-3/TRBV12-4
size: NA
DNA: TGTGCCAGCAGTTTACTGGGAGAAGCGTCCGGGGCCAACGTCCTGACTTTC
CDR3: CASSLLGEASGANVLTF

J: TRBJ2-2
D: NA
V: TRBV7-9
size: NA
DNA: TGTGCCAGCAGCTTAAAGGACACCCCCGGGGAGCTGTTTTTT
CDR3: CASSLKDTPGELFF

J: TRBJ2-5
D: TRBD1
V: TRBV19
size: many
DNA: TGTGCCAGCTCTCACAGGGGACAGGGGGCAGTGGAAGAGACCCAGTACTTC
CDR3: CASSHRGQGAVEETQYF

J: TRBJ1-4
D: TRBD1
V: TRBV10-3
size: many
DNA: TGTGCCATCAGTGAGCCCGGACAGGGCGCGAGTGAAAAACTGTTTTTT
CDR3: CAISEPGQGASEKLFF

J: TRBJ2-5
D: NA
V: TRBV2
size: NA
DNA: TGTGCCAGCAGTTACTCGAAGAGCAAAGAGACCCAGTACTTC
CDR3: CASSYSKSKETQYF

J: TRBJ2-3
D: NA
V: TRBV5-4
size: few
DNA: TGTGCCAGCAGCTTGGATCCAGGGAAAGATACGCAGTATTTT
CDR3: CASSLDPGKDTQYF

J: TRBJ1-2
D: NA
V: TRBV25-1
size: few
DNA: TGTGCCACCAACCAGGCTCCTTTACAGGGTCTTACTGCATTTGGCTACACCTTC
CDR3: CATNQAPLQGLTAFGYTF